This TCR beta chain comes out of a study of blood T cell repertoires in COVID-19. Study summary: PBMCs, B-cell-depleted T cells, or T cells were the source of the cDNA or gDNA that made up the material.

Original processing methods: Researchers report that nucleated cell counts were estimated from reference gene primer amplification. Method: immunoSEQ multiplex PCR; TCRdb's copy keeps in-frame clones and lacks some. Clone size and the V and J calls come from that table; the DNA yielded D and trimming. This repertoire shows approximately 300,000 clones, roughly 90% found once; its top ten account for about 4.2%. This clonotype was obtained from a middle-aged man with acute or convalescent COVID-19. The sequencing input was peripheral blood.

Here the CDR3 reads CASSEKGRGPYTEAFF. In nucleotides, the CDR3 is TGTGCCAGCAGTGAAAAAGGGAGGGGCCCGTACACTGAAGCTTTCTTT. The chain has TRBV6-1 and TRBJ1-1, with D possibly being TRBD1 (5 bases). Trimming left V 2 bases short and J 3 bases short, with 16 bases between. Germline V lookup: CDR1 MNHNS, CDR2 SASEGT. The CDR3 runs to 16 residues.